These 6 T cell receptor beta chains were all obtained from the same sample, sequenced in a study of T cell changes during pregnancy in multiple sclerosis. This table comes from immunoSEQ multiplex PCR, and its TCRdb copy is limited to in-frame clones, with some not included. Among about 93,000 clones listed, over 80% were seen once. The source was peripheral blood, collected after pregnancy. The receptor set was obtained from a female donor with multiple sclerosis, enrolled in a pregnancy study.

This clone has only one observation. V and J are TRBV5-1 and TRBJ2-3; weak D call: TRBD1 (6 bases). The CDR3 consists of 15 residues. V shed 5 bases and J shed 1 base, with 14 bases lying between them. CDR1 is SGHRS and CDR2 is YFSETQ in the germline V gene. The CDR3 DNA sequence: TGCGCCAGCAGGTTAAACAGGGTCGGCACAGATACGCAGTATTTT. It codes for CASRLNRVGTDTQYF. The full variable domain, its missing parts supplied by reference TRBV5-1 and TRBJ2-3, is KAGVTQTPRYLIKTRGQQVTLSCSPISGHRSVSWYQQTPGQGLQFLFEYFSETQRNKGNFPGRFSGRQFSNSRSEMNVSTLELGDSALYLCASRLNRVGTDTQYFGPGTRLTVL.

This clone has a single count. This sequence joins TRBV5-8 and TRBJ2-2, with TRBD2 matching 9 bases. The trim removed 0 bases at V and 6 bases at J, leaving 9 bases unmatched. The CDR3 consists of 17 residues. Looked up from germline, CDR1 is SGHTS and CDR2 is YDEGEE. The CDR3 here is CASSLAPTSGKAGELFF. Written as DNA, the CDR3 is TGTGCCAGCAGCTTGGCCCCGACTAGCGGAAAAGCCGGGGAGCTGTTTTTT.

This CDR3 is CASSLERGWAGELFF. In nucleotides, the CDR3 is TGTGCCAGCAGCTTAGAGCGGGGGTGGGCCGGGGAGCTGTTTTTT. The V and J genes are TRBV7-2 and TRBJ2-2, with TRBD2 matching 8 bases. The CDR3 extends over 15 amino acids. CDR1 is SGHTA, CDR2 FQGNSA, per germline. The V and J ends lost 1 base and 6 bases, in that order; junction bases with no gene match: 4.

The chain links TRBV11-3 to TRBJ2-3; D is uncertain. CDR3 length equals 19 residues. V lost 7 bases to trimming and J lost 2 bases, with 28 bases between them. Per the germline V gene, CDR1 is SGHNT and CDR2 is YENEEA. The CDR3 region is CASTVPQVLARLSTDTQYF. In DNA form, the CDR3 reads TGTGCCAGCACCGTACCCCAAGTTTTGGCCCGACTCTCCACAGATACGCAGTATTTT.

In the case of this clone: The DNA is left out, because the CDR3 cannot be placed on it with certainty; the CDR3 is given as TCRdb lists it. The CDR3 region is CASILGRGTGELFF. V gene TRBV2 combines with J gene TRBJ2-2; the table's D call, TRBD2, was not checked against the DNA. The CDR3 is 14 amino acids in total, end residues counted. Germline CDR1 and CDR2: SNHLY and FYNNEI.

The chain joins TRBV6-1 to TRBJ1-5, with D perhaps matching TRBD1 (5 bases). The V and J ends lost 6 bases and 9 bases respectively, with 18 bases between them. The CDR3 sequence is 14 residues long. The germline V gene has CDR1 MNHNS and CDR2 SASEGT. The CDR3 reads CASRPGGGRWPQHF. The CDR3 DNA reads as TGTGCCAGCAGACCGGGGGGGGGACGGTGGCCCCAGCATTTT.